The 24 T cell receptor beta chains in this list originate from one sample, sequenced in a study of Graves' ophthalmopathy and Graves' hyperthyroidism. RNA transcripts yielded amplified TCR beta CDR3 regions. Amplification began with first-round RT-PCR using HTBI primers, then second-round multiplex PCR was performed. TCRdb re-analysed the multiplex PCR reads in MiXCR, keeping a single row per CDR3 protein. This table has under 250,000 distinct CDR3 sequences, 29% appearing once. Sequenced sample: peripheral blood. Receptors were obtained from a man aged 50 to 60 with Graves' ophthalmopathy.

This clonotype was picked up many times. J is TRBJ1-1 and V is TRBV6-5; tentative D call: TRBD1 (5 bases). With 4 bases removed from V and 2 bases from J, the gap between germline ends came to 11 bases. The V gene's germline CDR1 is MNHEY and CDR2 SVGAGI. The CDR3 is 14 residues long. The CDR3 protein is CASSLSRGNTEAFF. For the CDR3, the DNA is TGTGCCAGCAGTTTATCTAGGGGAAACACTGAAGCTTTCTTT.

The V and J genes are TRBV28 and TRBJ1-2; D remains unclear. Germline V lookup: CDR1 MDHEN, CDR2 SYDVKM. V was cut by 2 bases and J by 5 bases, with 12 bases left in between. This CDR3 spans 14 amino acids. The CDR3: CASSLPGGTYGYTF. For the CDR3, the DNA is TGTGCCAGCAGTTTACCAGGAGGAACTTATGGCTACACCTTC.

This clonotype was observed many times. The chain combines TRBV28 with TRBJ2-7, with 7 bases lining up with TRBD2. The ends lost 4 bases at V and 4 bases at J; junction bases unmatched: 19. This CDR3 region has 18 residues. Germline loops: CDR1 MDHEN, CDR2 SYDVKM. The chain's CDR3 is CASSSRVRGRDGVYEQYF. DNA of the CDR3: TGTGCCAGCAGTTCTAGGGTCCGGGGGAGGGACGGCGTATACGAGCAGTACTTC. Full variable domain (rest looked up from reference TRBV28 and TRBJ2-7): DVKVTQSSRYLVKRTGEKVFLECVQDMDHENMFWYRQDPGLGLRLIYFSYDVKMKEKGDIPEGYSVSREKKERFSLILESASTNQTSMYLCASSSRVRGRDGVYEQYFGPGTRLTVT.

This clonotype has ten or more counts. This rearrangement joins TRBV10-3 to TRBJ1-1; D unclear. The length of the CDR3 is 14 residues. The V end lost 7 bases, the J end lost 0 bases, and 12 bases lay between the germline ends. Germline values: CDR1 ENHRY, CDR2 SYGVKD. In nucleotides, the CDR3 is TGTGCCATCACCGAGGACGGACTGAACACTGAAGCTTTCTTT. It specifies CAITEDGLNTEAFF.

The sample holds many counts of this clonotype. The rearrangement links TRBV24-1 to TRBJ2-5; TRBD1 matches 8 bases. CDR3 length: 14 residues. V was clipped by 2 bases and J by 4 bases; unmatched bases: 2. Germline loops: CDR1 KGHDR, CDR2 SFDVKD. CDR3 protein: CATSDSGGGETQYF. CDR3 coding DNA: TGTGCCACCAGTGATTCAGGGGGCGGAGAGACCCAGTACTTC.

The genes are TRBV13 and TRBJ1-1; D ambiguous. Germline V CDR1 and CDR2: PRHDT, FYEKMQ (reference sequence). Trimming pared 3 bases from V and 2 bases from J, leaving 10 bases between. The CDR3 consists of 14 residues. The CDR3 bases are TGTGCCAGCAGCTTCGGGTCCGCAAACACTGAAGCTTTCTTT. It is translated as CASSFGSANTEAFF.

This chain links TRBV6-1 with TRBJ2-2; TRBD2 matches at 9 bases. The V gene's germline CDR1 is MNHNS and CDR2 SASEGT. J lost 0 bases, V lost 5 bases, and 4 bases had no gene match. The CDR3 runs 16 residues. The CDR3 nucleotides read TGTGCCAGCAGTCCGGGACTAGCCTCGAACACCGGGGAGCTGTTTTTT. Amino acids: CASSPGLASNTGELFF.

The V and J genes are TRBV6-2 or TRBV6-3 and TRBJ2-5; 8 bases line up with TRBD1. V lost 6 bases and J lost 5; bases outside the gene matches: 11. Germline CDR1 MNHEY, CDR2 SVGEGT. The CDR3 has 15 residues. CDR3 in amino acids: CASSQSTGAAETQYF. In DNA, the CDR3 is TGTGCCAGCAGCCAATCGACAGGGGCTGCGGAGACCCAGTACTTC.

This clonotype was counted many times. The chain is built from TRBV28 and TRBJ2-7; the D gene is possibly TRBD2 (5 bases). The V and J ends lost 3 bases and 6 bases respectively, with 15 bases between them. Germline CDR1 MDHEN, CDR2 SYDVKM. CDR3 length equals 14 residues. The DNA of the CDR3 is TGTGCCAGCAGTTTTTCCGGGGATACATTCGAGCAGTACTTC. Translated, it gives CASSFSGDTFEQYF. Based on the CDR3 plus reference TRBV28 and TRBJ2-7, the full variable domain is DVKVTQSSRYLVKRTGEKVFLECVQDMDHENMFWYRQDPGLGLRLIYFSYDVKMKEKGDIPEGYSVSREKKERFSLILESASTNQTSMYLCASSFSGDTFEQYFGPGTRLTVT.

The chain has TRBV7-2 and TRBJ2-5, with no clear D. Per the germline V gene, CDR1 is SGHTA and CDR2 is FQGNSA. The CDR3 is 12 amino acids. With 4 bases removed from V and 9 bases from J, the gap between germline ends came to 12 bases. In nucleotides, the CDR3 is TGTGCCAGCAGCTCCCGGGCCAGTTCCCAGTACTTC. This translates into CASSSRASSQYF.

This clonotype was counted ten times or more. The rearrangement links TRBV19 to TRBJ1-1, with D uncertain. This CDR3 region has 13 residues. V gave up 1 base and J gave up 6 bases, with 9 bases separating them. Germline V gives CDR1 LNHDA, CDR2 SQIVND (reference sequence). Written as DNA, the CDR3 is TGTGCCAGTAGTATAGTTCCCTACGCTGAAGCTTTCTTT. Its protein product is CASSIVPYAEAFF. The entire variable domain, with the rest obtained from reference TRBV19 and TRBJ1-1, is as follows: DGGITQSPKYLFRKEGQNVTLSCEQNLNHDAMYWYRQDPGQGLRLIYYSQIVNDFQKGDIAEGYSVSREKKESFPLTVTSAQKNPTAFYLCASSIVPYAEAFFGQGTRLTVV.

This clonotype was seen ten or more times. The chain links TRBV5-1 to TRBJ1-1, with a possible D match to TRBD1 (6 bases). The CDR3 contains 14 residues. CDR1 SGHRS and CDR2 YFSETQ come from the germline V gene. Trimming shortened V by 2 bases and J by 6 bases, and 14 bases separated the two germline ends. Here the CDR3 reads CASSFLGGIAEAFF. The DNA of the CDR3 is TGCGCCAGCAGCTTTTTGGGGGGCATCGCTGAAGCTTTCTTT.

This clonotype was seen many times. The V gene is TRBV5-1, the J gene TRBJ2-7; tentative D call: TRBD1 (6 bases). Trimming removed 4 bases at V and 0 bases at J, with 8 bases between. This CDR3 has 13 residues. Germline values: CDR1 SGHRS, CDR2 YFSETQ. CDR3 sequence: CASSTDSSYEQYF. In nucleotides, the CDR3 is TGCGCCAGCAGCACGGACAGCTCCTACGAGCAGTACTTC.

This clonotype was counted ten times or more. The CDR3 protein is CASRLGTTYEQYF. The CDR3 DNA follows: TGTGCCAGCAGGCTTGGGACCACCTACGAGCAGTACTTC. The chain links TRBV12-3 or TRBV12-4 to TRBJ2-7; D is perhaps TRBD1 or TRBD2 (5 bases each). The CDR3 is 13 amino acids. V was shortened by 6 bases and J by 2 bases, with 11 bases between the two germline ends.

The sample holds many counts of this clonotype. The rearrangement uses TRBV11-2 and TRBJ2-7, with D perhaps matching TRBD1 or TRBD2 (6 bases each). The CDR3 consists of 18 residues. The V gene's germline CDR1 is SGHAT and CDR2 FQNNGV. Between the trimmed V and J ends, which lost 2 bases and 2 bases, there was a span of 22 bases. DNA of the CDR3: TGTGCCAGCAGCTTAAACCTAGTACAGGGAGGTGGGACCTACGAGCAGTACTTC. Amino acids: CASSLNLVQGGGTYEQYF.

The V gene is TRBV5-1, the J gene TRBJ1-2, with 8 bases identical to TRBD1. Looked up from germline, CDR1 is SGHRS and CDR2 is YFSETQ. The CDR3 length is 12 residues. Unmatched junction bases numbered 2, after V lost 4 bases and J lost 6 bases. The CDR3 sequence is CASSGDRNGYTF. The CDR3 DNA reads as TGCGCCAGCAGCGGGGACAGGAATGGCTACACCTTC.

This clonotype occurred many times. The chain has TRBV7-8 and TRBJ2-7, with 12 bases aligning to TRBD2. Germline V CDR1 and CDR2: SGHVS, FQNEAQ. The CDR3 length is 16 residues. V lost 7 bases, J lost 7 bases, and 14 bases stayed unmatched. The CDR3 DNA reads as TGTGCCAGCACCCAAAGGGAGGGGCTAGCGGGAGGGGAGCAGTACTTC. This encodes CASTQREGLAGGEQYF. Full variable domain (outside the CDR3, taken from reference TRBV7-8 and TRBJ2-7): GAGVSQSPRYKVAKRGQDVALRCDPISGHVSLFWYQQALGQGPEFLTYFQNEAQLDKSGLPSDRFFAERPEGSVSTLKIQRTQQEDSAVYLCASTQREGLAGGEQYFGPGTRLTVT.

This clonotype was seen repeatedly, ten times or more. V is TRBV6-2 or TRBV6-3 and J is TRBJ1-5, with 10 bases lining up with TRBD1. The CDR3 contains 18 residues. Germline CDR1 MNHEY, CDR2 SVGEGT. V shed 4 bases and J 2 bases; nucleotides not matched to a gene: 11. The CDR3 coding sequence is TGTGCCAGCAGTTTCACGGGACAGGGGAGTGATGGCAATCAGCCCCAGCATTTT. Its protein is CASSFTGQGSDGNQPQHF.

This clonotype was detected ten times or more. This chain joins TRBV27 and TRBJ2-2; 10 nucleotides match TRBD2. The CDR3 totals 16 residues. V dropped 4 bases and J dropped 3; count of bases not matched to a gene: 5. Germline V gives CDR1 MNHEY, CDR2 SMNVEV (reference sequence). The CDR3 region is CASSSPLAGYTGELFF. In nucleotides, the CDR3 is TGTGCCAGCAGTTCCCCACTAGCGGGATACACCGGGGAGCTGTTTTTT.

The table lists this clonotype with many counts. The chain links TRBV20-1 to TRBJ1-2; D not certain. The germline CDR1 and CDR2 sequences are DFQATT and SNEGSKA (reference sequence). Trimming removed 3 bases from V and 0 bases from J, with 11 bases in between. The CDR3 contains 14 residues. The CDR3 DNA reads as TGCAGTGCTAGGAGGGCAGGAGCTAACTATGGCTACACCTTC. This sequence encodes CSARRAGANYGYTF.

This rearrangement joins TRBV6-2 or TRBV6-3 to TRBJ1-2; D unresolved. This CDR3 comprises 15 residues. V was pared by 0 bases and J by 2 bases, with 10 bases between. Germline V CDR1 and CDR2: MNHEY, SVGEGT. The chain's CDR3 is CASSYSPRTNYGYTF. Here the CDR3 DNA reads TGTGCCAGCAGTTACTCGCCGCGGACCAACTATGGCTACACCTTC.

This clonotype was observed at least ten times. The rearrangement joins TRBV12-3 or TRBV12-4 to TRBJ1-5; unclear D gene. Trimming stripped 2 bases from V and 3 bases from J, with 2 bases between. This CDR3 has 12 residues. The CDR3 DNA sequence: TGTGCCAGCAGTTTAAACAATCAGCCCCAGCATTTT. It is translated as CASSLNNQPQHF.

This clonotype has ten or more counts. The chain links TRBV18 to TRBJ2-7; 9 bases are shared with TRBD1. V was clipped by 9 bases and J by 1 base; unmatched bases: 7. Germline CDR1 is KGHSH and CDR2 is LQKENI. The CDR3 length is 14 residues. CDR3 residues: CASDTGTGSYEQYF. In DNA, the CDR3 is TGTGCCAGTGATACCGGGACAGGGTCCTACGAGCAGTACTTC.

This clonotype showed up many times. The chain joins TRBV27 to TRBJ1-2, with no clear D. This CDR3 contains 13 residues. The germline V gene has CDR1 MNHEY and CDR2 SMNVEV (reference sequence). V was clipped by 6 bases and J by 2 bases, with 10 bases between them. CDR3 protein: CASSPTANYGYTF. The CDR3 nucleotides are TGTGCCAGCAGCCCTACAGCGAACTATGGCTACACCTTC.